Below are 5 T cell receptor beta chains sequenced from a single sample in a study of T cell responses to AZD1222 COVID-19 vaccine. This table comes from immunoSEQ multiplex PCR, and its TCRdb copy is limited to in-frame clones, with some not included. The sample comprises about 180,000 clones, about 90% of which are singletons, and 1.5% to 2% rests with the top ten. The source was peripheral blood, collected on day 0 of AZD1222 vaccination. The receptors here all came from an adult in good health.

V is TRBV6-2 or TRBV6-3 and J is TRBJ1-2; D is perhaps TRBD1 (6 bases). CDR1 MNHEY and CDR2 SVGEGT come from the germline V gene. Deletions cut 6 bases from V and 2 bases from J, with 19 bases between. This CDR3 has 16 amino acids. The DNA for the CDR3 is TGTGCCAGCAGCTTAAGGGGGGGAGCAAACAACTATGGCTACACCTTC. It encodes CASSLRGGANNYGYTF.

The chain is built from TRBV7-6 and TRBJ2-7; 7 bases agree with TRBD2. V dropped 5 bases and J dropped 1; count of bases not matched to a gene: 8. The CDR3 covers 15 residues. Germline V CDR1 and CDR2: SGHVS, FNYEAQ. The CDR3 sequence is CASSPSGGSSYEQYF. The CDR3 DNA sequence: TGTGCCAGCAGCCCCTCCGGGGGGAGTTCCTACGAGCAGTACTTC.

In its sample, this clone was seen a few times. This chain links TRBV5-5 with TRBJ1-3; tentatively, D is TRBD1 (6 bases). The CDR3 has 15 residues. V lost 0 bases, J lost 9 bases, and 16 bases lay in between. Germline loops: CDR1 SGHKS, CDR2 YYEKEE (reference sequence). The CDR3 nucleotides read TGTGCCAGCAGCTTGGGGACAGCCCGGGAGGTCACCATATATTTT. As protein: CASSLGTAREVTIYF.

The DNA of the CDR3 is TGTGCCACCCCCGTGGGACAGGGGGTGCGTCAGCCCCAGCATTTT. Translated: CATPVGQGVRQPQHF. V usage is TRBV21-1 and J usage is TRBJ1-5; whether TRBD1, the table's D call, matches the DNA was not checked. TRBV21-1 is annotated as a pseudogene. The CDR3 consists of 15 residues.

The genes are TRBV27 and TRBJ2-7, with D possibly matching TRBD1 (6 bases). The V end was cut by 5 bases, the J end by 0 bases, with 14 bases between. The germline V gene has CDR1 MNHEY and CDR2 SMNVEV (reference sequence). This CDR3 has 15 amino acids. The CDR3 loop reads CASSITGMSSYEQYF. CDR3 nucleotide sequence: TGTGCCAGCAGTATAACAGGGATGAGCTCCTACGAGCAGTACTTC.